A single T cell receptor (beta chain) is shown here with its context. The record originates from a study of control samples from healthy donors and cancer patients. The CDR3 consists of 16 residues. With 1 base removed from V and 4 bases from J, the gap between germline ends came to 16 bases. CDR1 is KGHSY, CDR2 FQNENV, per germline. Produced via immunoSEQ multiplex PCR; TCRdb's table is partial and in-frame only. The table shows some 96,000 clones, with 93% occurring only once. The source of this sequence is a young man in good health. Source material: blood. This chain links TRBV16 with TRBJ2-5, with TRBD2 as a possible D gene (6 bases). The CDR3, as DNA: TGTGCCAGCAGCCAATTTGCTTCGGGAGAACTAGAGACCCAGTACTTC. This codes for CASSQFASGELETQYF.